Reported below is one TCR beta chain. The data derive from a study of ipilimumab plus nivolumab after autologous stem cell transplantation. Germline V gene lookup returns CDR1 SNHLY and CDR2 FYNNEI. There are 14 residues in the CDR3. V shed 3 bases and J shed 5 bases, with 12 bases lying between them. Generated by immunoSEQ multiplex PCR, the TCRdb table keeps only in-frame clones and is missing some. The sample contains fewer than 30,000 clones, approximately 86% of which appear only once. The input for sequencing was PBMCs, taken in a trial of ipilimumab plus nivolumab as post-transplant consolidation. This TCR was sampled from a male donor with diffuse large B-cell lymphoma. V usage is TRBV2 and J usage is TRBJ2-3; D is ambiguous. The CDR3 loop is CASSDLGAQDTQYF. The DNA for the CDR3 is TGTGCCAGCAGTGACCTAGGAGCCCAAGATACGCAGTATTTT.